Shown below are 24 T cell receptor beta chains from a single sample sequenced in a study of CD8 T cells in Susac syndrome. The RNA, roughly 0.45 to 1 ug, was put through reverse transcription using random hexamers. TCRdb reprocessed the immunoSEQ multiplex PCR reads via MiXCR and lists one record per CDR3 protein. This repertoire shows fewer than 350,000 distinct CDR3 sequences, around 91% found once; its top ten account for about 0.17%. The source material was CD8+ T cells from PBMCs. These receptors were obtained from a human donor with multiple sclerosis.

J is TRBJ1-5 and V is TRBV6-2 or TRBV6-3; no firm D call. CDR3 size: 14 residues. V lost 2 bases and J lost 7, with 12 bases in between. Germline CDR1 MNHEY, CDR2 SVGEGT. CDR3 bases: TGTGCCAGCAGTTACGCGGGGAGAACACAGCCCCAGCATTTT. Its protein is CASSYAGRTQPQHF.

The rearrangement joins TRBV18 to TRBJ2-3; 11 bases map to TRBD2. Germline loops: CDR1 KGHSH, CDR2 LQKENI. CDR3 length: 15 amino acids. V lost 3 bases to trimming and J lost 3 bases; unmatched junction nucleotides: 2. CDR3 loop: CASSPPSGRTDTQYF. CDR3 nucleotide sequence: TGTGCCAGCTCACCCCCTAGCGGGAGGACAGATACGCAGTATTTT.

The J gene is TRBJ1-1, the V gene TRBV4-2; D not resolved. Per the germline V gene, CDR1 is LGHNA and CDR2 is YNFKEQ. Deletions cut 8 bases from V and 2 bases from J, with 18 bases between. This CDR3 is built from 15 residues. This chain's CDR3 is CASCWSIEANTEAFF. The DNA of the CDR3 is TGTGCCAGCTGCTGGTCTATTGAGGCAAACACTGAAGCTTTCTTT.

The CDR3 DNA reads TGCAGCGTTTCACCGGGACAGGGTCTGTCGTGGGGGACCCAGTACTTC. It encodes CSVSPGQGLSWGTQYF. The chain joins TRBV29-1 to TRBJ2-5; TRBD1 matches at 9 bases. V dropped 5 bases and J dropped 7; count of bases not matched to a gene: 17. The V gene's germline CDR1 is SQVTM and CDR2 ANQGSEA. This CDR3 has 16 residues.

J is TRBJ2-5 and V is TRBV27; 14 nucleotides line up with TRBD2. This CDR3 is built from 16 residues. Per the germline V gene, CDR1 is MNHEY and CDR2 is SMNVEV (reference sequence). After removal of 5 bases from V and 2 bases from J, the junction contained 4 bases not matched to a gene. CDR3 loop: CASSPGTSGGQETQYF. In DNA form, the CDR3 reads TGTGCCAGCAGTCCAGGGACTAGCGGGGGACAAGAGACCCAGTACTTC.

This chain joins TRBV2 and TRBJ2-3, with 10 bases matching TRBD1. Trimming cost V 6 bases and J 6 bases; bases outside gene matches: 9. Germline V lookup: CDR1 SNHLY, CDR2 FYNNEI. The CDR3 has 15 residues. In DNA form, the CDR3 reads TGTGCCAGCAGAGCCGGGACAGGGGAGTCTGATACGCAGTATTTT. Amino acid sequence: CASRAGTGESDTQYF.

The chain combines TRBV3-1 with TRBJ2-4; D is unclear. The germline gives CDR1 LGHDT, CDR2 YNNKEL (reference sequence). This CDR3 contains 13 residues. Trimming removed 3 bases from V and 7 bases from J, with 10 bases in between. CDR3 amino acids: CASSQRERNIQYF. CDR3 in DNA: TGTGCCAGCAGCCAGAGAGAAAGGAACATTCAGTACTTC. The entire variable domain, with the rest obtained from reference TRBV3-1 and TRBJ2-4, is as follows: DTAVSQTPKYLVTQMGNDKSIKCEQNLGHDTMYWYKQDSKKFLKIMFSYNNKELIINETVPNRFSPKSPDKAHLNLHINSLELGDSAVYFCASSQRERNIQYFGAGTRLSVL.

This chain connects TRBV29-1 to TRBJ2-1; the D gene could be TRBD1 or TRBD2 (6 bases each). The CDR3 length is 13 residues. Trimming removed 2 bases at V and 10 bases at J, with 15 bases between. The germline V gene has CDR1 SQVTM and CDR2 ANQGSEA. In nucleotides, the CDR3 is TGCAGCGTTGAAAACGGGGGCCCGGGCGAGCAGTTCTTC. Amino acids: CSVENGGPGEQFF.

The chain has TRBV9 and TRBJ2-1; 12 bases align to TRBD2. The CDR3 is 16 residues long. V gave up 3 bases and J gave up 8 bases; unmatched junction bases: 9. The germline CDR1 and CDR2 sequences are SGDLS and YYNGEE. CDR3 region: CASSGPSGGAMDEQFF. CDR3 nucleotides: TGTGCCAGCAGCGGGCCTAGCGGGGGGGCCATGGATGAGCAGTTCTTC.

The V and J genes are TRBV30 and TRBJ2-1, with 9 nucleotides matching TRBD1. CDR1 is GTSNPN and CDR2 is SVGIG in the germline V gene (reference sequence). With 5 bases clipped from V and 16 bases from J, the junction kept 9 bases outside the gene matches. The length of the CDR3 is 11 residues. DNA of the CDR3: TGTGCCTGGTTTTTCGGGACAGGGCTATTCTTC. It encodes CAWFFGTGLFF.

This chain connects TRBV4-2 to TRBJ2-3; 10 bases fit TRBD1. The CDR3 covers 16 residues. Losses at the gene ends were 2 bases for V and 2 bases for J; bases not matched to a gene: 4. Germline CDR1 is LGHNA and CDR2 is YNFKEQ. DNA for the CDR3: TGTGCCAGCAGCCAAACCGGGACAGGGGCCACAGATACGCAGTATTTT. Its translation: CASSQTGTGATDTQYF.

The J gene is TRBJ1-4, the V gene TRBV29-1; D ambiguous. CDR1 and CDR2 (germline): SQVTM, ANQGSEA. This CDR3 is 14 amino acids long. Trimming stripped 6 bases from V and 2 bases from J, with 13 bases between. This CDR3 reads CSVGSSPTNEKLFF. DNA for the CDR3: TGCAGCGTAGGCTCGAGCCCTACTAATGAAAAACTGTTTTTT.

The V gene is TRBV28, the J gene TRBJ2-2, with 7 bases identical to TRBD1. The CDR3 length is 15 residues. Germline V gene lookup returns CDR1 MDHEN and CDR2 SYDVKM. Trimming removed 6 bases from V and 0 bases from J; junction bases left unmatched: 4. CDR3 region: CASSLTGSNTGELFF. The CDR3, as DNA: TGTGCCAGCAGCCTGACAGGGTCGAACACCGGGGAGCTGTTTTTT.

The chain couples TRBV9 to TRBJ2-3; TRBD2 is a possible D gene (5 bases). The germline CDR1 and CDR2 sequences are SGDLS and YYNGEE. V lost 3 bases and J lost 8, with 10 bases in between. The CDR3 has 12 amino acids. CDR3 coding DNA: TGTGCCAGCAGCGGATCAGAGGGTACGCAGTATTTT. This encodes CASSGSEGTQYF.

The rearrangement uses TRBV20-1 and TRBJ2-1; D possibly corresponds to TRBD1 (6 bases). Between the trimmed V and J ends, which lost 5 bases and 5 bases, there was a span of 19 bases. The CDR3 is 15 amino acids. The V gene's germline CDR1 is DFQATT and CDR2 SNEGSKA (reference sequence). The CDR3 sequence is CSAPQDRFNDNEQFF. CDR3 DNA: TGCAGTGCTCCACAGGACAGATTCAACGACAATGAGCAGTTCTTC.

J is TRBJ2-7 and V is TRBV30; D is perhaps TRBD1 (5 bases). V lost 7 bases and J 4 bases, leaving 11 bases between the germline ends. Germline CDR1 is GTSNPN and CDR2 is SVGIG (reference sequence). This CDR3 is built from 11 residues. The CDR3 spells CASQGNYEQYF. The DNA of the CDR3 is TGTGCCTCTCAGGGTAATTACGAGCAGTACTTC.

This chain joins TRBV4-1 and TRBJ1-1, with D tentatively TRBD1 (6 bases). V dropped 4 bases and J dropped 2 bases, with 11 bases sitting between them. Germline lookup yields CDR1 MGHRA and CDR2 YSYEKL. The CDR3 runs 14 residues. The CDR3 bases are TGCGCCAGCAGCCTGTGGACAGACAACACTGAAGCTTTCTTT. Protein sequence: CASSLWTDNTEAFF.

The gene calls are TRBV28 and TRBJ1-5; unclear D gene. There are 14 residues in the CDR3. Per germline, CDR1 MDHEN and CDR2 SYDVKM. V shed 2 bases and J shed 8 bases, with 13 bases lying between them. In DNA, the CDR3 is TGTGCCAGCAGTTTACCTCCCGGACGGGAGCCCCAGCATTTT. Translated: CASSLPPGREPQHF.

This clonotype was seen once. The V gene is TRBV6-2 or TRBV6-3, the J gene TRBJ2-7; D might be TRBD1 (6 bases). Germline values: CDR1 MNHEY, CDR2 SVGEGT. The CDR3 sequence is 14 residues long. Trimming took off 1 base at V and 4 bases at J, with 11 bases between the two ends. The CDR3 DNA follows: TGTGCCAGCAGTTACTTGGGGGCACCGTACGAGCAGTACTTC. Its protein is CASSYLGAPYEQYF.

This CDR3 is CASSLVGALATNEKLFF. CDR3 DNA sequence: TGCGCCAGCAGCTTGGTGGGGGCACTGGCAACTAATGAAAAACTGTTTTTT. The chain recombines TRBV5-1 with TRBJ1-4; possible D gene TRBD1, 6 bases. The germline V and J ends were trimmed by 0 bases and 0 bases, with 12 bases remaining between them. CDR1 and CDR2 (germline): SGHRS, YFSETQ. The CDR3 covers 17 residues. The whole variable domain, remainder taken from reference TRBV5-1 and TRBJ1-4, is KAGVTQTPRYLIKTRGQQVTLSCSPISGHRSVSWYQQTPGQGLQFLFEYFSETQRNKGNFPGRFSGRQFSNSRSEMNVSTLELGDSALYLCASSLVGALATNEKLFFGSGTQLSVL.

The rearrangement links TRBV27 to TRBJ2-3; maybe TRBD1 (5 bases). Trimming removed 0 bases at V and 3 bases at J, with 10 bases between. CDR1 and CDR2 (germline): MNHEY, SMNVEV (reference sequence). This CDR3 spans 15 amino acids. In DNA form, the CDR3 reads TGTGCCAGCAGTTTATCCCACAGGTTTACAGATACGCAGTATTTT. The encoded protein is CASSLSHRFTDTQYF.

CDR3 in DNA: TGTGCCAGCAGCTCCCCTCCCGGGATAGCCAAAAACATTCAGTACTTC. Translation: CASSSPPGIAKNIQYF. The V gene is TRBV28, the J gene TRBJ2-4, with TRBD2 as a possible D gene (5 bases). The CDR3 is 16 amino acids. V dropped 6 bases and J dropped 0 bases, with 15 bases sitting between them. Germline CDR1 is MDHEN and CDR2 is SYDVKM.

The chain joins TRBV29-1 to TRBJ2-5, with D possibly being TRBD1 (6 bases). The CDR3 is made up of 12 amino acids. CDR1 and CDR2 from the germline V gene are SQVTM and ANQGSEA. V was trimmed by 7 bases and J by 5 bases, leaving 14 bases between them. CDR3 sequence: CSGYRVGETQYF. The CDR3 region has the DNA TGCAGCGGGTACAGGGTTGGGGAGACCCAGTACTTC.

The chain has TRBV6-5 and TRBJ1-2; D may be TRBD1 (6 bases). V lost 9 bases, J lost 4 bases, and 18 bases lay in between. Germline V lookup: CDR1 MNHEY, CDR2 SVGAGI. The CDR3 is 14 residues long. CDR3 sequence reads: CASGRQALFYGYTF. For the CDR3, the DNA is TGTGCCAGTGGCCGACAGGCGCTCTTCTATGGCTACACCTTC.